A selection of T cell receptor beta chains follows, all from one sample in a study of cytomegalovirus exposure and HLA in healthy donors. TCRdb's table, derived via immunoSEQ multiplex PCR, lists solely in-frame clones and lacks some. The repertoire holds over 150,000 clones, with roughly 79% as singletons. Specimen: PBMCs. Source of these receptors: a woman in her fifties or sixties in good health and CMV-seronegative. The CDR3 runs from the conserved cysteine through the conserved F or W. A D gene is named only where the DNA matches it firmly. Size is omitted from some rows. Given values are once, few, many or a class for expanded clones.

TRBJ2-7	-	TRBV5-6	TRBD1	TGTGCCAGCAGCTTCAGGGGGCTCTACGAGCAGTACTTC	CASSFRGLYEQYF
TRBJ1-4	once	TRBV7-9	-	TGTGCCAGCAGCTTAGCCGGGATCGGTGAAAAACTGTTTTTT	CASSLAGIGEKLFF
TRBJ1-4	-	TRBV5-1	TRBD1	TGCGCCAGCAGTTTCGGACAGGGTGAAAAACTGTTTTTT	CASSFGQGEKLFF
TRBJ2-5	-	TRBV13	-	TGTGCCAGCAGCTTACAGGACCAAGAGACCCAGTACTTC	CASSLQDQETQYF
TRBJ1-2	-	TRBV18	TRBD1	TGTGCCAGCTCACAACAGGGGGCGGAAACCTATGGCTACACCTTC	CASSQQGAETYGYTF
TRBJ2-3	-	TRBV5-4	-	TGTGCCAGCAGGAGGGGGGTAGCGGGCCGGAACACAGATACGCAGTATTTT	CASRRGVAGRNTDTQYF
TRBJ1-1	-	TRBV19	TRBD1	TGTGCCACTAGGACAGGGGGTAAGAACACTGAAGCTTTCTTT	CATRTGGKNTEAFF
TRBJ2-5	-	TRBV5-6	-	TGTGCCAGCAGCTGGGACTTCCCCGCGGAGACCCAGTACTTC	CASSWDFPAETQYF
TRBJ1-1	-	TRBV7-6	-	TGTGCCAGCAGCTTACGAGGGAACACTGAAGCTTTCTTT	CASSLRGNTEAFF
TRBJ2-5	-	TRBV12-2	-	TGTGCAAGTCGCTTAGTAGCGGGAGGGTTGGAGACCCAGTACTTC	CASRLVAGGLETQYF
TRBJ1-3	-	TRBV5-1	TRBD1	TGCGCCAGCAGCTTTGGGACAGAAAATCGAAACACCATATATTTT	CASSFGTENRNTIYF
TRBJ2-3	-	TRBV27	-	TGTGCCAGCAGTTTATTGGGTCTAGCGGGGACAGGTACAGATACGCAGTATTTT	CASSLLGLAGTGTDTQYF
TRBJ2-7	-	TRBV5-5	TRBD2	TGTGCCAGCAGCGGGAGCGGGGACGAGCAGTACTTC	CASSGSGDEQYF
TRBJ2-6	-	TRBV29-1	TRBD1	TGCAGCGTTACAACAGGGGCAGGTGGGGCCAACGTCCTGACTTTC	CSVTTGAGGANVLTF
TRBJ2-1	-	TRBV14	-	TGTGCCAGCAGCCAAGCGGAGCTATCCTACAATGAGCAGTTCTTC	CASSQAELSYNEQFF
TRBJ1-1	once	TRBV5-6	TRBD1	TGTGCCAGCAGCGGTAACAGGGGATCGAACACTGAAGCTTTCTTT	CASSGNRGSNTEAFF
TRBJ2-7	-	TRBV2	TRBD1	TGTGCCAGCAGTTCCCCGGGACAGGGGCTCTACGAGCAGTACTTC	CASSSPGQGLYEQYF
TRBJ2-3	-	TRBV7-9	-	TGTTCCAGCAGCTTAGGGCAGTCTAGCACAGATACGCAGTATTTT	CSSSLGQSSTDTQYF
TRBJ1-6	-	TRBV6-5	-	TGTGCCATCCCGACGGGAATTTCACCCCTCCACTTT	CAIPTGISPLHF
TRBJ2-3	-	TRBV20-1	-	TGCAGTGCTATATTCACAGATACGCAGTATTTT	CSAIFTDTQYF
TRBJ2-1	-	TRBV2	TRBD2	TGTGCCGGCCAAGCGGGGGGGCCTGGCAATGAGCAGTTCTTC	CAGQAGGPGNEQFF
TRBJ2-7	once	TRBV5-4	TRBD2	TGTGCCAGCAGCTTTAGCGGGAGTGCCTACGAGCAGTACTTC	CASSFSGSAYEQYF
TRBJ2-2	-	TRBV2	-	TGTGCCAGCAGTGACAAGAGGACAGAAAACACCGGGGAGCTGTTTTTT	CASSDKRTENTGELFF
TRBJ2-7	-	TRBV5-1	TRBD1	TGCGCCAGCAGCTTCCCAGGGGGCGACCCCTACGAGCAGTACTTC	CASSFPGGDPYEQYF
TRBJ2-7	-	TRBV28	TRBD1	TGTGCCAGCAGTCAGCCCAGACAGGGGGCGAGGGAGCAGTACTTC	CASSQPRQGAREQYF
TRBJ2-7	-	TRBV5-5	TRBD2	TGTGCCAGCAGCTGGGGTAGCGGGCCCACCTACGAGCAGTACTTC	CASSWGSGPTYEQYF
TRBJ2-3	-	TRBV5-4	-	TGTGCCAGCAGCCCCCCCGGTAGCGGATCAGATACGCAGTATTTT	CASSPPGSGSDTQYF
TRBJ2-7	-	TRBV19	TRBD1	TGTGCCAGTAGTCCCGGACAGGGGGCCTACGAGCAGTACTTC	CASSPGQGAYEQYF
TRBJ2-2	-	TRBV11-2	TRBD2	TGTGCCACCTCCGGACTAGCGGGGAACACCGGGGAGCTGTTTTTT	CATSGLAGNTGELFF
TRBJ2-7	-	TRBV19	TRBD1	TGTGCCAGTAGTAGACACGGGACAGGGACCACCTACGAGCAGTACTTC	CASSRHGTGTTYEQYF
TRBJ2-5	once	TRBV9	TRBD2	TGTGCCAGCAGCGTTACTAGCGGACCGTACCAAGAGACCCAGTACTTC	CASSVTSGPYQETQYF
TRBJ1-2	-	TRBV6-5	TRBD1	TGTGCCAGCAGTTCCGCTCGAGGGGACAGGGGTTATGGCTACACCTTC	CASSSARGDRGYGYTF
TRBJ2-5	few	TRBV5-1	-	TGCGCCAGCAGCTTGGTCGTCGGGGTACAAGAGACCCAGTACTTC	CASSLVVGVQETQYF
TRBJ1-1	-	TRBV7-9	-	TGTTCCAGCAGCCTTGGCCAGGGGGAAGCTTTCTTT	CSSSLGQGEAFF
TRBJ2-7	-	TRBV30	-	TGTGCCTGGAGGCGAGGAGGCGAGCAGTACTTC	CAWRRGGEQYF
TRBJ2-7	once	TRBV9	TRBD1	TGTGCCAGCAGCGCGATGGACAGGGCGGGGGAGCAGTACTTC	CASSAMDRAGEQYF
TRBJ2-7	-	TRBV28	TRBD1	TGTGCCAGCAGTACCACAGGGGACGAGCAGTACTTC	CASSTTGDEQYF
TRBJ2-7	-	TRBV7-2	-	TGTGCCAGCAGCTCCGGGACAAACTCCTACGAGCAGTACTTC	CASSSGTNSYEQYF
TRBJ2-5	-	TRBV19	-	TGTGCCAGTAGGTCGGGGGAGACCCAGTACTTC	CASRSGETQYF
TRBJ2-1	-	TRBV29-1	-	TGCAGCGTTGAAGTGCTGGCCGATGAGCAGTTCTTC	CSVEVLADEQFF
TRBJ2-7	-	TRBV7-2	-	TGTGCCAGCAGCTTAGGGCCAGCGGGTTCCTCCTACGAGCAGTACTTC	CASSLGPAGSSYEQYF
TRBJ2-1	-	TRBV12-1	-	TGTGCCAGCAGCTTTGTCGGTCACGACAATGAGCAGTTCTTC	CASSFVGHDNEQFF
TRBJ1-1	-	TRBV10-2	-	TGCGCCAGCAGTGACTCACAGGGTTACACTGAAGCTTTCTTT	CASSDSQGYTEAFF
TRBJ1-2	-	TRBV7-2	-	TGTGCCAGCGGAGAGAGCTCGCGTGACTATGGCTACACCTTC	CASGESSRDYGYTF
TRBJ2-1	-	TRBV10-3	TRBD1	TGTGCCATCAGTGAAGGGGTCGGGCAGGGGGCTAACAATGAGCAGTTCTTC	CAISEGVGQGANNEQFF
TRBJ1-2	-	TRBV28	TRBD1	TGTGCCAGCAGCCCCCCTGGGACAGGGGAATATGGCTACACCTTC	CASSPPGTGEYGYTF
TRBJ2-7	-	TRBV19	-	TGTGCCAGTAGTATGGGTCAGTTTGGGGCGGACGAGCAGTACTTC	CASSMGQFGADEQYF
TRBJ2-5	few	TRBV27	-	TGTGCCAGCACCGAGCGTGGCAGTGAGACCCAGTACTTC	CASTERGSETQYF
TRBJ2-3	-	TRBV6-1	-	TGTGCCAGCAGTGGGTACGGGACAGATACGCAGTATTTT	CASSGYGTDTQYF